This TCR beta chain was captured in a study of control samples from healthy donors and cancer patients (dated by TCRdb to about 2020). The CDR3 goes from the cysteine to the phenylalanine over 13 residues. The only DNA kept is the CDR3, 39 bases in frame from the first base. Between the V and J ends, shortened by 4 bases and 7 bases respectively, the junction contains 11 bases. CDR1 SGHTA and CDR2 FQGNSA were looked up in the germline V gene. On this clone itself: The specificity of this receptor is unknown. No quality values exist for individual bases; no much larger clone is one base distant.

Library method: the immunoSEQ multiplex PCR assay. As stored in TCRdb, this immuneACCESS dataset retains in-frame rearrangements with V and J assigned. A fraction of the clones does not appear; measured against another copy, unresolved V genes explain less than half of the discrepancy, and the remainder lacks a known reason. This sample gives about 100,000 clones in total; 80% to 95% of them show up just once. The top ten constitute around 3% of the sample. The source is a human donor in good health. The donor label of this sample is uncertain. The sample taken for sequencing was blood. The chain is encoded by TRBV7-2 joined to TRBJ1-5; the D gene is unclear. The DNA sequence is given as TGTGCCAGCAGCTCGTTCGGAAACCAGCCCCAGCATTTT. This is translated as CASSSFGNQPQHF.